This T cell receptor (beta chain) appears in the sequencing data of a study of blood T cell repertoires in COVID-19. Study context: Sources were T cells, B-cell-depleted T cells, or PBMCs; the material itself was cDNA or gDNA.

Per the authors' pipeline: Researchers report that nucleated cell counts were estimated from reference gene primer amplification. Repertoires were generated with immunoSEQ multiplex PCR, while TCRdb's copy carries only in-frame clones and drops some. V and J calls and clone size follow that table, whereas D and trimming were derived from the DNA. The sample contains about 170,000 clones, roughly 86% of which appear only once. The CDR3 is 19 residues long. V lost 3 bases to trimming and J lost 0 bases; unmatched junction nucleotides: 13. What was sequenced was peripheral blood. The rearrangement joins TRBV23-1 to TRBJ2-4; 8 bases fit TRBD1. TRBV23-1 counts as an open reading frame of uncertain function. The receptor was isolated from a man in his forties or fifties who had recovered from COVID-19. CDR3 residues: CASSQPGQGCILAKNIQYF. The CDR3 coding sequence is TGCGCCAGCAGTCAGCCTGGACAGGGATGTATCCTAGCCAAAAACATTCAGTACTTC.